Below are 29 T cell receptor beta chains sequenced from a single sample in a study of beta chain features in type 1 diabetes. Study-level findings and limits: Within each of all four CD4+ subsets, Type 1 diabetes patients had TCRB CDR3s that were moderately but significantly shorter.

Reverse transcription of all isolated RNA meant that expressed TCRB transcripts were sequenced. TCRdb keeps only in-frame clones here, not all; method: immunoSEQ multiplex PCR. The data show 150,000 to 200,000 clones, around 8.6% seen once. No antigen has been assigned to these receptors. The material sequenced was central memory CD4+ T cells from blood. These receptors originate from a woman aged 18-35 years with type 1 diabetes.

The chain couples TRBV28 to TRBJ2-7, with D unresolved. This CDR3 is 10 amino acids long. The germline V gene encodes CDR1 MDHEN and CDR2 SYDVKM. Trimming shortened V by 3 bases and J by 5 bases, and 2 bases separated the two germline ends. The CDR3 spells CASSFDEQYF. In DNA form, the CDR3 reads TGTGCCAGCAGTTTCGACGAGCAGTACTTC.

This chain uses TRBV11-2 with TRBJ1-2; 8 positions match TRBD1. With V trimmed by 1 base and J by 7 bases, 11 bases remained unmatched. Germline V gene data show CDR1 as SGHAT and CDR2 as FQNNGV. The CDR3 runs to 16 residues. The CDR3 loop is CASSLVPQAGGSGYTF. CDR3 nucleotide sequence: TGTGCCAGCAGCTTAGTACCCCAGGCAGGGGGCAGTGGCTACACCTTC.

This clone was seen only a few times. The chain's CDR3 is CASSLAGAGNQPQHF. Here the CDR3 DNA reads TGTGCCAGCAGCTTGGCAGGGGCGGGTAATCAGCCCCAGCATTTT. The J gene is TRBJ1-5, the V gene TRBV5-6; tentatively, D is TRBD1 (6 bases). The CDR3 length is 15 residues. With 0 bases removed from V and 4 bases from J, the gap between germline ends came to 11 bases. CDR1 is SGHDT, CDR2 YYEEEE, per germline.

This clone was counted ten times or more. The rearrangement joins TRBV7-9 to TRBJ2-3; weak D call: TRBD1 (6 bases). The CDR3 loop spans 13 amino acids. Between the trimmed V and J ends, which lost 5 bases and 3 bases, there was a span of 9 bases. CDR1 is SEHNR, CDR2 FQNEAQ, per germline (reference sequence). The CDR3 here is CASSEGQTDTQYF. In DNA form, the CDR3 reads TGTGCCAGCAGCGAAGGACAGACAGATACGCAGTATTTT. Supplemented by reference TRBV7-9 and TRBJ2-3, the full variable domain reads DTGVSQNPRHKITKRGQNVTFRCDPISEHNRLYWYRQTLGQGPEFLTYFQNEAQLEKSRLLSDRFSAERPKGSFSTLEIQRTEQGDSAMYLCASSEGQTDTQYFGPGTRLTVL.

In this sample, this clone turned up a few times. The J gene is TRBJ1-2, the V gene TRBV13; no firm D call. The CDR3 totals 16 residues. CDR1 and CDR2 (germline): PRHDT, FYEKMQ (reference sequence). V lost 0 bases to trimming and J lost 4 bases, with 15 bases between them. This CDR3 is CASSLGLIEGFYGYTF. DNA of the CDR3: TGTGCCAGCAGCTTAGGCCTGATCGAGGGATTCTATGGCTACACCTTC.

This sequence joins TRBV7-3 and TRBJ2-1, with 9 bases matching TRBD2. CDR1 SGHTA and CDR2 FQGTGA come from the germline V gene. Trimming took 2 bases from V and 6 from J; bases not matched to a gene: 5. The CDR3 is 15 amino acids. CDR3 protein: CASSLVAGVTNEQFF. The CDR3, as DNA: TGTGCCAGCAGCTTAGTAGCGGGAGTTACCAATGAGCAGTTCTTC.

This clone was recorded a few times. V usage is TRBV28 and J usage is TRBJ2-3; 7 bases agree with TRBD2. V dropped 2 bases and J dropped 0; count of bases not matched to a gene: 5. The CDR3 length is 16 residues. Per the germline V gene, CDR1 is MDHEN and CDR2 is SYDVKM. The CDR3 is CASSLSGASSTDTQYF. In DNA, the CDR3 is TGTGCCAGCAGTTTAAGCGGGGCCTCTAGCACAGATACGCAGTATTTT. Together with reference TRBV28 and TRBJ2-3, the CDR3 gives the full variable domain: DVKVTQSSRYLVKRTGEKVFLECVQDMDHENMFWYRQDPGLGLRLIYFSYDVKMKEKGDIPEGYSVSREKKERFSLILESASTNQTSMYLCASSLSGASSTDTQYFGPGTRLTVL.

The CDR3 sequence: CASSPVRGSYEQYF. The DNA of the CDR3 is TGTGCCAGCAGCCCAGTAAGGGGCTCCTACGAGCAGTACTTC. This chain joins TRBV7-9 and TRBJ2-7; D perhaps matches TRBD1 (5 bases). Germline CDR1 is SEHNR and CDR2 is FQNEAQ (reference sequence). Deletions cut 5 bases from V and 0 bases from J, with 11 bases between. This CDR3 contains 14 residues.

This clone came up a few times. This rearrangement joins TRBV9 to TRBJ2-1, with 7 bases aligning to TRBD2. Trimming removed 2 bases from V and 5 bases from J; junction bases left unmatched: 7. Per germline, CDR1 SGDLS and CDR2 YYNGEE. The CDR3 totals 15 residues. This chain's CDR3 is CASSVRREANNEQFF. The DNA of the CDR3 is TGTGCCAGCAGCGTGCGTCGGGAGGCGAACAATGAGCAGTTCTTC.

The table lists this clone with a few counts. The chain couples TRBV28 to TRBJ2-7, with 13 bases aligning to TRBD2. In germline, CDR1 is MDHEN, CDR2 SYDVKM. The CDR3 length is 16 residues. After removal of 2 bases from V and 6 bases from J, the junction contained 7 bases not matched to a gene. In DNA, the CDR3 is TGTGCCAGCAGTTTAGGACTAGCGGGAGAATTGCCCGAGCAGTACTTC. Translated, it gives CASSLGLAGELPEQYF.

The genes are TRBV28 and TRBJ2-2; TRBD1 matches at 12 bases. Germline CDR1 reads MDHEN; CDR2 reads SYDVKM. The V gene end was trimmed by 5 bases and the J gene end by 6 bases; junction bases not matched to a gene: 4. The CDR3 totals 15 residues. The CDR3 bases are TGTGCCAGCAGTAAAGGGACAGGGGGCCCCGGGGAGCTGTTTTTT. Its translation: CASSKGTGGPGELFF.

The chain combines TRBV15 with TRBJ2-5; 11 positions agree with TRBD2. The V and J ends lost 6 bases and 5 bases, in that order; junction bases with no gene match: 2. Germline V gene data show CDR1 as LNHNV and CDR2 as YYDKDF (reference sequence). The CDR3 contains 13 residues. The CDR3 DNA reads as TGTGCCACCAGGACTAGCGGGGAGGAGACCCAGTACTTC. Translating it yields CATRTSGEETQYF.

This clone was observed many times. The chain recombines TRBV2 with TRBJ2-1; maybe TRBD2 (5 bases). The V end was cut by 8 bases, the J end by 0 bases, with 8 bases between. This CDR3 is 13 amino acids long. In germline, CDR1 is SNHLY, CDR2 FYNNEI. As DNA, the CDR3 is TGTGCCAGCTGGGCGGGCTCCTACAATGAGCAGTTCTTC. Translation: CASWAGSYNEQFF.

This clone was seen a handful of times. The chain joins TRBV5-1 to TRBJ2-1, with 7 bases aligning to TRBD2. Trimming cost V 0 bases and J 7 bases; bases outside gene matches: 10. The CDR3 is made up of 16 amino acids. Germline values: CDR1 SGHRS, CDR2 YFSETQ. The DNA of the CDR3 is TGCGCCAGCAGCTTGGCCCTGGCGGGAGAGAAGAATGAGCAGTTCTTC. Translating gives CASSLALAGEKNEQFF.

The rearrangement links TRBV7-2 to TRBJ2-1, with D perhaps TRBD2 (6 bases). V was pared by 5 bases and J by 7 bases, with 15 bases between. The CDR3 runs to 14 residues. Germline assignment: CDR1 SGHTA and CDR2 FQGNSA. In nucleotides, the CDR3 is TGTGCCAGCAGCCCCTCACTAGCAGCAAATGAGCAGTTCTTC. Translation: CASSPSLAANEQFF.

The V call is TRBV6-6, the J call TRBJ2-7; 7 bases are shared with TRBD2. This CDR3 comprises 14 residues. The ends lost 2 bases at V and 2 bases at J; junction bases unmatched: 3. Germline V gene sequence: CDR1 MNHNY, CDR2 SVGAGI (reference sequence). The CDR3 DNA reads TGTGCCAGCAGTTACAGCGGGGCCCCCTACGAGCAGTACTTC. It translates to CASSYSGAPYEQYF.

This clone showed up just a few times. The rearrangement links TRBV6-1 to TRBJ1-2; D unclear. Germline lookup yields CDR1 MNHNS and CDR2 SASEGT. The CDR3 runs to 14 residues. V was shortened by 0 bases and J by 4 bases, with 9 bases between the two germline ends. This chain's CDR3 is CASSEARAVYGYTF. In DNA, the CDR3 is TGTGCCAGCAGTGAAGCGAGGGCAGTCTATGGCTACACCTTC.

This clone showed up just a few times. The chain couples TRBV29-1 to TRBJ2-5, with D perhaps TRBD2 (7 bases). Trimming pared 2 bases from V and 11 bases from J, leaving 12 bases between. The CDR3 has 11 residues. Looked up from germline, CDR1 is SQVTM and CDR2 is ANQGSEA. As DNA, the CDR3 is TGCAGCGTTGAACGGGGGGCAGAGCAGTACTTC. Translation: CSVERGAEQYF.

The chain combines TRBV16 with TRBJ1-2; 7 nucleotides align to TRBD1. The V gene's germline CDR1 is KGHSY and CDR2 FQNENV. The junction had 11 bases not matched to a gene; V was cut back by 0 bases and J by 4 bases. This CDR3 contains 17 residues. The CDR3 DNA follows: TGTGCCAGCAGCCAATCGAGGGACAGTGGACCTATCTATGGCTACACCTTC. Translated, it gives CASSQSRDSGPIYGYTF.

This clone was observed a few times. The chain links TRBV5-1 to TRBJ1-1, with D unresolved. The germline V and J ends were trimmed by 0 bases and 4 bases, with 7 bases remaining between them. This CDR3 contains 13 residues. Germline V gene sequence: CDR1 SGHRS, CDR2 YFSETQ. CDR3 DNA: TGCGCCAGCAGCTTGGACGGGATCACTGAAGCTTTCTTT. Protein sequence: CASSLDGITEAFF.

This clone was picked up a small number of times. V usage is TRBV15 and J usage is TRBJ1-3; 7 bases agree with TRBD1. Looked up from germline, CDR1 is LNHNV and CDR2 is YYDKDF (reference sequence). V lost 8 bases, J lost 2 bases, and 3 bases stayed unmatched. CDR3 length: 13 residues. The CDR3 DNA is TGTGCCACCTCGACAGGGACTGGAAACACCATATATTTT. Protein product: CATSTGTGNTIYF.

The gene calls are TRBV4-2 and TRBJ2-7; a possible D gene is TRBD2 (5 bases). The V gene lost 1 base and the J gene lost 5 bases, with 12 bases spanning the gap. Germline CDR1 LGHNA, CDR2 YNFKEQ. CDR3 length: 14 residues. The CDR3 sequence: CASSQGASLDEQYF. The CDR3 DNA sequence: TGTGCCAGCAGCCAAGGAGCTAGCTTAGACGAGCAGTACTTC.

The rearrangement links TRBV19 to TRBJ1-2; D call uncertain. V shed 3 bases and J shed 2 bases, with 7 bases lying between them. This CDR3 region has 13 residues. Germline CDR1 and CDR2: LNHDA and SQIVND (reference sequence). This CDR3 is CASSMGGNYGYTF. The DNA of the CDR3 is TGTGCCAGTAGTATGGGCGGGAACTATGGCTACACCTTC.

CDR3 sequence (DNA): TGTGCCAGTGGCACAACAGCTTATAGCAATCAGCCCCAGCATTTT. Translating gives CASGTTAYSNQPQHF. The rearrangement joins TRBV19 to TRBJ1-5; D is ambiguous. The germline gives CDR1 LNHDA, CDR2 SQIVND (reference sequence). V shed 8 bases and J shed 0 bases, with 14 bases lying between them. The CDR3 spans 15 residues.

The sample holds a few counts of this clone. The V call is TRBV4-1, the J call TRBJ2-3; D uncertain. Trimming left V 5 bases short and J 5 bases short, with 8 bases between. From germline, CDR1 is MGHRA and CDR2 YSYEKL. This CDR3 is 12 amino acids long. The CDR3 sequence: CASSKRLDTQYF. CDR3 bases: TGCGCCAGCAGCAAGCGCCTAGATACGCAGTATTTT.

The genes are TRBV19 and TRBJ1-2; 7 nucleotides line up with TRBD1. Looked up from germline, CDR1 is LNHDA and CDR2 is SQIVND (reference sequence). Trimming cost V 7 bases and J 5 bases; bases outside gene matches: 7. This CDR3 is 13 amino acids long. CDR3 DNA sequence: TGTGCCAGTAATGGACAGGAGAAATATGGCTACACCTTC. This sequence encodes CASNGQEKYGYTF.

The V call is TRBV25-1, the J call TRBJ2-6, with no clear D. The CDR3 sequence is 14 residues long. CDR1 is MGHDK, CDR2 SYGVNS, per germline. V was trimmed by 8 bases and J by 0 bases, leaving 8 bases between them. CDR3 loop: CASSRSSGANVLTF. The CDR3 DNA is TGTGCCAGCTCTCGGAGCTCTGGGGCCAACGTCCTGACTTTC.

This clone was seen a handful of times. The rearrangement joins TRBV19 to TRBJ1-1; D gene unclear. From germline, CDR1 is LNHDA and CDR2 SQIVND (reference sequence). The CDR3 covers 12 residues. Trimming removed 4 bases from V and 5 bases from J, with 8 bases in between. The CDR3 loop reads CASSKQKTEAFF. The CDR3 bases are TGTGCCAGTAGTAAACAGAAGACTGAAGCTTTCTTT.

Only a few counts were recorded for this clone. The rearrangement links TRBV5-1 to TRBJ1-2, with 10 positions matching TRBD1. The CDR3 covers 17 residues. V shed 3 bases, J shed 1 base, and the junction held 9 bases outside the gene matches. Germline CDR1 and CDR2: SGHRS and YFSETQ. This CDR3 is CASSSQPGQGGNYGYTF. The CDR3, as DNA: TGCGCCAGCAGCTCGCAACCCGGACAGGGGGGTAACTATGGCTACACCTTC.